The text below deals with one TCR beta chain. What it recognizes is unknown. This sample is part of a study of cytomegalovirus exposure and HLA in healthy donors. Overall study context: Clustering assigned about 80% of the roughly 420 genotyped donors to the Caucasian-associated ancestry cluster. General study findings and limits: As was reported, the HLA-A and HLA-B alleles of most subjects were accurately predicted from TCR beta sequences. Most TCR sequences showed up rarely, but some public TCRs showed up in many donors. Upon later analysis, HLA-associated TCR beta chains proved more clonally expanded than other, equally common chains.

Primers included in the PCR were 60 Vbeta and 13 Jbeta primers. Generated by immunoSEQ multiplex PCR, the TCRdb table keeps only in-frame clones and is missing some. The sample holds fewer than 150,000 clones, 70% seen once. Germline CDR1 reads SGDLS; CDR2 reads YYNGEE. V gave up 4 bases and J gave up 4 bases; unmatched junction bases: 4. This CDR3 contains 16 residues. Sequencing input: PBMCs. The clonotype comes from a woman aged 25 to 39 in good health and CMV-seronegative. The chain uses TRBV9 and TRBJ1-6, with 11 bases lining up with TRBD1. The CDR3 DNA reads as TGTGCCAGCAGCTTGGGACAGGGGGTGTATAATTCACCCCTCCACTTT. Translating it yields CASSLGQGVYNSPLHF.